This T cell receptor beta chain stems from a study of T-cell memory formation after mild COVID-19 (dated by TCRdb to the early 2020s). As for the study more broadly: TCR sequence clusters from the two donors were found to be largely donor specific. In a couple of donors, T-cell clones that expanded and contracted after mild COVID-19 were followed by sequencing TCRalpha and TCRbeta repertoires longitudinally. Two young, previously healthy adult volunteers made up the cohort, one male and one female. The paper's findings and limits, for the study overall: Clones that contracted from day 15 to 85 showed balanced CD4/CD8 phenotypes, whereas a second wave of clones that expanded from day 15 to 37 leaned towards CD4+. Contracting CD4+ clones were located mainly in the CM and EM memory subsets, whereas CD8+ clones were found to be enriched in EMRA. Some responding clones were detected in pre-infection memory, which suggested that pre-existing cross-reactive memory T cells had joined the SARS-CoV-2 response. SARS-CoV-2 specificity of the second-wave clones peaking on day 37 was not confirmed. Only two mild cases were covered by the study, and larger cohorts that include severe cases with pre-infection samples were considered necessary.

At the junction V is shortened by 2 bases and J by 1 base; bases outside the gene matches: 8. The germline V gene provides CDR1 SGHRS and CDR2 YFSETQ. From cysteine to phenylalanine, the CDR3 is 17 amino acids long. Kept here is only the CDR3 DNA, which spans 51 bases and is read in frame from base 1. In its sample, this clonotype was seen many times. No cognate antigen has been identified for it. Within one base of it there is no much larger clone, and no base qualities were kept. PBMCs were isolated by Ficoll-Paque density gradient centrifugation. These reads were obtained on an Illumina NovaSeq 6000. TCRalpha and TCRbeta cDNA libraries were built by 5'RACE with constant-segment primers, adding sample barcodes and unique molecular identifiers. Trizol reagent was used to extract RNA from every sample. Libraries were amplified in two PCR steps, with a second sample barcode and Illumina TruSeq adapters added in the second step. Sequencing of the libraries was done on an Illumina NovaSeq, producing 2 x 150 bp paired-end reads. In the paper's pipeline: Demultiplexing of reads and collapsing into UMI-guided consensus sequences were performed with migec v1.2.7. Using mixcr v2.1.11, UMI consensuses were aligned to TRA and TRB V and J templates and then assembled into clonotypes. A clonotype was counted as expanded or contracted only when both edgeR and NoisET called the clonotype significant, with the noise models trained on biological replicates. For edgeR calls, the cutoffs were a false discovery rate-adjusted p below 0.01 and a log2 fold-change threshold of 1. As an exploratory analysis of dynamics, max-normalized trajectories of the 1000 most abundant clonotypes were examined by PCA with hierarchical clustering. Each responding clone was given a CD4 or CD8 phenotype based on the CD4+ and CD8+ repertoires, which had been sequenced separately. Starting from the raw public reads, TCRdb applied fastp trimming at Q25, assembled clones with MiXCR and retained in-frame beta chains. Rows merge per CDR3 protein into single entries with the most common DNA and genes. TCRdb's processing, not the authors' own work, is the source of the V and J calls. The table for this sample lists roughly 15,000 distinct CDR3 sequences; around a fifth of them were counted only once. 56% of the sample belongs to the ten largest clones.

The receptor was isolated from a man in his late teens or twenties who had mild COVID-19 (a few samples of this study predate the infection). The sample titles of this study are shuffled in the database, so cell type and time point are left out; the donor was told from shared clones. The chain uses TRBV5-1 and TRBJ2-3; 9 bases in between match TRBD2. Sequenced: PBMCs or a T cell subset sorted from them (not recorded which). In nucleotides, the sequence is TGCGCCAGCAGCTTCGGGCTAGCGGGGTGGGGCACAGATACGCAGTATTTT. Its translation reads: CASSFGLAGWGTDTQYF.